This TCR beta chain was sequenced in a study of blood T cells in healthy people across ages. Study-level background: When template switching was applied, about one barcoded beta molecule was captured per two T cells.

Primed by a sample-barcoded 5' primer and a J-beta primer mix, a second PCR proceeded for 7 to 11 cycles. TCRdb reprocessed the 5' RACE reads via MiXCR and lists one record per CDR3 protein. The sample has 650,000 to 1,000,000 distinct CDR3 sequences; around 50% are singletons. Study-wide results and caveats: The study found TCR beta diversity correlated strongly with naive T cell percentage.

On this clonotype: Antigen: not known.

Total RNA extraction produced at least 5.5 micrograms (per sample) for the study. Germline values: CDR1 SGHRS, CDR2 YFSETQ. The V end was cut by 3 bases, the J end by 7 bases, with 22 bases between. This CDR3 has 16 residues. The TCR was taken from a man older than 75 in good health. This rearrangement joins TRBV5-1 to TRBJ1-2, with TRBD1 as a possible D gene (6 bases). Sequencing used blood. In nucleotides, the CDR3 is TGCGCCAGCAGCTGGACCCTGTATCCGGGGGCGACTGGCTACACCTTC. Its translation is CASSWTLYPGATGYTF. Supplemented by reference TRBV5-1 and TRBJ1-2, the full variable domain reads KAGVTQTPRYLIKTRGQQVTLSCSPISGHRSVSWYQQTPGQGLQFLFEYFSETQRNKGNFPGRFSGRQFSNSRSEMNVSTLELGDSALYLCASSWTLYPGATGYTFGSGTRLTVV.